This T cell receptor (beta chain) was identified in a study of shared clonotypes between healthy human individuals. Sequenced by immunoSEQ multiplex PCR; TCRdb stores in-frame clones only, minus some. The table lists about 2.1 million clones, around 93% of them singletons. This clone has just one count. The germline V gene encodes CDR1 SGHAT and CDR2 FQDESV (reference sequence). The CDR3 spans 15 residues. Trimming removed 3 bases from V and 4 bases from J, with 13 bases in between. The naive CD8 subset, CD45RO-negative cells positively selected for CCR7, excluded terminally differentiated effector memory CD45RA+ cells.

The chain recombines TRBV11-1 with TRBJ2-1; possible D gene TRBD2, 6 bases. This sequence originates from a man in his late teens or twenties in good health. Some clones in this sample may be carry-over from other donors' samples. The specimen was naive CD8+ T cells from PBMCs. The CDR3 nucleotides read TGTGCCAGCAGCTTTCCCGGGAGCTCTTACAATGAGCAGTTCTTC. It encodes CASSFPGSSYNEQFF.